A selection of T cell receptor beta chains follows, all from one sample in a study of blood T cell repertoires in COVID-19. Sequencing was performed with immunoSEQ multiplex PCR; in TCRdb, only in-frame clones are kept and a portion is missing. This sample carries a few hundred thousand clones, roughly 83% of them seen once, and the ten largest clones take roughly 1.3%. Sequencing used PBMCs or T cells enriched from blood (not recorded which). The receptors here all came from a woman between 40 and 55 years old with acute COVID-19. Each CDR3 is given with its conserved first and last residue. The D gene is left open where the match is weak. For some rows the clone size is stated as once, few or many, or as a class when expanded; others skip it.

clone_size: NA; j_call: TRBJ2-3; d_call: NA; v_call: TRBV29-1; cdr3_nt: TGCAGCGTTAGTCCCGCCGGGGGTTACACAGATACGCAGTATTTT; cdr3_aa: CSVSPAGGYTDTQYF
clone_size: NA; j_call: TRBJ2-5; d_call: TRBD2; v_call: TRBV6-6; cdr3_nt: TGTGCCAGCAGTCCGGGACTAGCGTACCAAGAGACCCAGTACTTC; cdr3_aa: CASSPGLAYQETQYF
clone_size: NA; j_call: TRBJ1-1; d_call: NA; v_call: TRBV24-1; cdr3_nt: TGTGCCACCAGTGATCCTGAGGAGAACACTGAAGCTTTCTTT; cdr3_aa: CATSDPEENTEAFF
clone_size: NA; j_call: TRBJ2-1; d_call: TRBD2; v_call: TRBV11-3; cdr3_nt: TGTGCCAGCAGCTTAGAAGGCGGACTAGCGGGAGTCAATGAGCAGTTCTTC; cdr3_aa: CASSLEGGLAGVNEQFF
clone_size: once; j_call: TRBJ1-6; d_call: TRBD1; v_call: TRBV3-1/TRBV3-2; cdr3_nt: TGTGCCAGCAGCTCAACAGGGGGGGTAGGTAATTCACCCCTCCACTTT; cdr3_aa: CASSSTGGVGNSPLHF
clone_size: NA; j_call: TRBJ1-1; d_call: NA; v_call: TRBV19; cdr3_nt: TGTGCCAGTAGTATCTCTTGGCGAGGGGGTGAAGCTTTCTTT; cdr3_aa: CASSISWRGGEAFF
clone_size: few; j_call: TRBJ2-1; d_call: TRBD1; v_call: TRBV6-2/TRBV6-3; cdr3_nt: TGTGCCAGCAGCCTAACAGGGGAGTACAATGAGCAGTTCTTC; cdr3_aa: CASSLTGEYNEQFF
clone_size: NA; j_call: TRBJ2-2; d_call: NA; v_call: TRBV6-4; cdr3_nt: TGTGCCAGCAGTGAGTCTAGTCGCACCGGGGAGCTGTTTTTT; cdr3_aa: CASSESSRTGELFF
clone_size: NA; j_call: TRBJ1-6; d_call: NA; v_call: TRBV12-5; cdr3_nt: TGTGCTAGTGGTTTGGTACCGATTCAGGGCCATCCCCGCTCCTATAATTCACCCCTCCACTTT; cdr3_aa: CASGLVPIQGHPRSYNSPLHF
clone_size: NA; j_call: TRBJ2-1; d_call: TRBD2; v_call: TRBV7-2; cdr3_nt: TGTGCCAGCACCCAACTGGCGGGGGGGATAGGCTCCTACAATGAGCAGTTCTTC; cdr3_aa: CASTQLAGGIGSYNEQFF
clone_size: NA; j_call: TRBJ2-5; d_call: TRBD1; v_call: TRBV24-1; cdr3_nt: TGTGCCACCAGTGATCCCCTCGGAGGGACAGGGGGCAAGGGAGAGACCCAGTACTTC; cdr3_aa: CATSDPLGGTGGKGETQYF
clone_size: NA; j_call: TRBJ1-2; d_call: NA; v_call: TRBV2; cdr3_nt: TGTGCCAGCAGTGAGCCGCCCTATGAAGGCTACACCTTC; cdr3_aa: CASSEPPYEGYTF
clone_size: NA; j_call: TRBJ1-4; d_call: NA; v_call: TRBV19; cdr3_nt: TGTGCCAGTAATCCGCGGGGGGCGCGGGAAAAACTGTTTTTT; cdr3_aa: CASNPRGAREKLFF
clone_size: once; j_call: TRBJ2-1; d_call: TRBD2; v_call: TRBV4-2; cdr3_nt: TGTGCCAGCAGCCAAGGACTAGCGGGAGGATTCGATGAGCAGTTCTTC; cdr3_aa: CASSQGLAGGFDEQFF
clone_size: NA; j_call: TRBJ2-7; d_call: TRBD2; v_call: TRBV11-2; cdr3_nt: TGTGCCAGCAGCTTAGAAAGGGGACTAGCGATTTCCTACGAGCAGTACTTC; cdr3_aa: CASSLERGLAISYEQYF
clone_size: NA; j_call: TRBJ2-1; d_call: TRBD2; v_call: TRBV19; cdr3_nt: TGTGCCAGTAGTATTGCGTCTAGCGGGGCGTACAATGAGCAGTTCTTC; cdr3_aa: CASSIASSGAYNEQFF
clone_size: NA; j_call: TRBJ2-7; d_call: NA; v_call: TRBV7-2; cdr3_nt: TGTGCCAGCAGCCCTTCTAGGCCTTCCTACGAGCAGTACTTC; cdr3_aa: CASSPSRPSYEQYF
clone_size: NA; j_call: TRBJ2-7; d_call: TRBD2; v_call: TRBV19; cdr3_nt: TGTGCCACCAGCGGGGCCCCCTACGAGCAGTACTTC; cdr3_aa: CATSGAPYEQYF
clone_size: NA; j_call: TRBJ2-1; d_call: NA; v_call: TRBV7-2; cdr3_nt: TGTGCCAGCAGCTTAAAAGGGGTCGATGAGCAGTTCTTC; cdr3_aa: CASSLKGVDEQFF